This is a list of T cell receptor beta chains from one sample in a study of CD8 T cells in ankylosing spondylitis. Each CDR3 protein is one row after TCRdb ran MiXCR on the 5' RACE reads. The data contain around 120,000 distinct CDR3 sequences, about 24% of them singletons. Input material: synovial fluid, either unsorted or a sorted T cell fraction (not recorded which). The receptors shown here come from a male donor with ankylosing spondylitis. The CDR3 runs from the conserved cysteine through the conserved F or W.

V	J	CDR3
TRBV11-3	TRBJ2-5	CASSLFGTDVTETQYF
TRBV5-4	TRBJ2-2	CASSPGGRSDTGELFF
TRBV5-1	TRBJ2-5	CASSSLAGGWQETQYF
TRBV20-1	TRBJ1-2	CSAPRAKGYTF
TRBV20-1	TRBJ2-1	CSPFLGKEKYNEQFF
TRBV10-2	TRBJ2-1	CASSVHSGGGEQFF
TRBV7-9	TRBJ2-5	CASSLVPARGLQETQYF
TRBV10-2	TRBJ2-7	CASSESKPGTGVSEQYF
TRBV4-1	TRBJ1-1	CASSRHRGSLEQAFF
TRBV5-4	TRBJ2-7	CASSLEGRDRTYEQYF
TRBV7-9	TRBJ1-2	CASSHRDTDYGYTF
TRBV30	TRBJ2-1	CAWSEGDPSYNEQFF
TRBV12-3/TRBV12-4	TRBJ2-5	CASTRRAQETQYF
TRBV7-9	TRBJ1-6	CATGQYNSPLHF
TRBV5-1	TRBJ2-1	CASSLGQGAMSEQFF
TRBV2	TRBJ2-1	CASSEWGGWGIF
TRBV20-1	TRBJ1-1	CSAGGGRSGNTEAFF
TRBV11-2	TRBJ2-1	CASTPAGGLNEQFF
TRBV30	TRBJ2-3	CACSSLAGGGKDTQYF
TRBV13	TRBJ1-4	CASSSGTGEKLFF
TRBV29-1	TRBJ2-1	CSVEGGRGSNEQFF
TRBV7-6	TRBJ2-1	CASSSEFIASYNEQFF
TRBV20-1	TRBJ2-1	CSARKSANEQFF
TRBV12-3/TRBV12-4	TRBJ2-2	CASGERITGELFF
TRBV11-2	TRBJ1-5	CASSLSLGQTVENQPQHF
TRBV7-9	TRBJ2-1	CASRGSLRETGEQFF
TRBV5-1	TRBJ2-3	CASSLEYLTDTQYF
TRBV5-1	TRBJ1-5	CASSLGTAFDQPQHF
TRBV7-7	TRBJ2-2	CASSLGGTSGTGELFF